This T cell receptor (beta chain) was sequenced in a study of regulatory T cells in long-lasting Graves disease. This clonotype was found many times. The CDR3 has 13 amino acids. V was clipped by 6 bases and J by 3 bases, with 11 bases between them. Both iRepertoire HTBI primers and Arm-PCR of CDR3 regions were used to build the TCR beta libraries. In TCRdb, the multiplex PCR reads were re-called with MiXCR into one record per CDR3 protein. The sample lists more than 300,000 distinct CDR3 sequences; around 20% were seen once. Time point meaning: persistent/refractory GD, antithyroid drugs over 5 years with positive TRAb. From RNA extracted from PBMCs, the TCR library was made.

This chain links TRBV12-3 or TRBV12-4 with TRBJ2-5; possible D gene TRBD1, 6 bases. The clonotype comes from a female donor with Graves disease. The material sequenced was peripheral blood mononuclear cells (PBMCs), taken when the disease was refractory, from a patient treated with antithyroid drugs. The CDR3 DNA is TGTGCCAGCAGCTCCGGACAGAAAGAGACCCAGTACTTC. The encoded protein is CASSSGQKETQYF.